The clone carrying this T cell receptor (beta chain) was found once. Its antigen is undetermined. The CDR3 runs to 16 residues. In germline, CDR1 is KGHSH, CDR2 LQKENI. With 2 bases removed from V and 0 bases from J, the gap between germline ends came to 11 bases. This specimen comes from a study of T cell responses to AZD1222 COVID-19 vaccine. Repertoires were generated with immunoSEQ multiplex PCR, while TCRdb's copy carries only in-frame clones and drops some. The repertoire consists of approximately 100,000 clones, with around 90% occurring once and the leading ten covering under 2.5%. Study results and caveats: Unmutated variant regions reportedly attract nearly half of all spike-specific TCRs.

Sequences were derived from peripheral blood, sampled 28 days after the second AZD1222 dose. V is TRBV18 and J is TRBJ1-3; no clear D. The origin of this receptor is an adult who received the AZD1222 COVID-19 vaccine. The CDR3: CASSPVWVLSGNTIYF. CDR3 DNA: TGTGCCAGCTCACCAGTGTGGGTCCTCTCTGGAAACACCATATATTTT.